Below are 23 T cell receptor beta chains sequenced from a single sample in a study of OX40 agonist ivuxolimab in advanced cancers. TCRdb's copy holds only in-frame clones and misses some; the assay was immunoSEQ multiplex PCR. The table records 55,000 to 75,000 clones, about 90% of them present only once. The material was CD4+ or CD8+ T cells sorted from blood, obtained in a trial of the OX40 agonist ivuxolimab. These TCRs come from an adult with an advanced solid tumor such as melanoma, head and neck, liver or kidney cancer.

J is TRBJ2-7 and V is TRBV11-1; no clear D. The CDR3 has 15 amino acids. CDR1 is SGHAT and CDR2 is FQDESV in the germline V gene (reference sequence). V was cut by 4 bases and J by 3 bases, with 16 bases left in between. The CDR3 loop reads CASSSSAALGYEQYF. CDR3 nucleotides: TGTGCCAGCAGCTCGAGTGCGGCGCTAGGCTACGAGCAGTACTTC. The whole variable domain, remainder taken from reference TRBV11-1 and TRBJ2-7, is EAEVAQSPRYKITEKSQAVAFWCDPISGHATLYWYRQILGQGPELLVQFQDESVVDDSQLPKDRFSAERLKGVDSTLKIQPAELGDSAMYLCASSSSAALGYEQYFGPGTRLTVT.

The chain joins TRBV29-1 to TRBJ1-2, with D unresolved. Germline-derived CDR1 and CDR2 are SQVTM and ANQGSEA. Trimming pared 0 bases from V and 5 bases from J, leaving 7 bases between. This CDR3 is 12 amino acids long. The CDR3 spells CSVEDQVYGYTF. As DNA, the CDR3 is TGCAGCGTTGAAGATCAAGTGTATGGCTACACCTTC.

In its sample, this clone was seen once. The V gene is TRBV12-2, the J gene TRBJ1-5. TRBV12-2 constitutes a pseudogene. The CDR3 is 15 amino acids. The DNA for the CDR3 is TGTGCAAGTCGCTTACCCGGGGCCCGGGATCAGCCCCAGCATTTT. Its protein is CASRLPGARDQPQHF.

The gene calls are TRBV28 and TRBJ1-5, with D uncertain. The germline V gene has CDR1 MDHEN and CDR2 SYDVKM. V was pared by 5 bases and J by 0 bases, with 14 bases between. CDR3 length: 16 amino acids. CDR3 coding DNA: TGTGCCAGCAGTCCCTCATGGGAAAATAGCAATCAGCCCCAGCATTTT. Translation: CASSPSWENSNQPQHF.

DNA of the CDR3: TGCAGCGTTATACAGGGGGGGACTGAAGCTTTCTTT. Protein product: CSVIQGGTEAFF. The rearrangement uses TRBV29-1 and TRBJ1-1; 8 bases are shared with TRBD1. The CDR3 length is 12 residues. V dropped 5 bases and J dropped 5; count of bases not matched to a gene: 4. Germline CDR1 and CDR2: SQVTM and ANQGSEA. The full variable domain, rest sourced from reference TRBV29-1 and TRBJ1-1, is SAVISQKPSRDICQRGTSLTIQCQVDSQVTMMFWYRQQPGQSLTLIATANQGSEATYESGFVIDKFPISRPNLTFSTLTVSNMSPEDSSIYLCSVIQGGTEAFFGQGTRLTVV.

The gene calls are TRBV6-4 and TRBJ2-2; 9 nucleotides match TRBD1. The CDR3 runs to 14 residues. Trimming cost V 6 bases and J 3 bases; bases outside gene matches: 2. CDR1 is MRHNA, CDR2 SNTAGT, per germline. CDR3 bases: TGTGCCAGCAGCCGGACAGGGGACACCGGGGAGCTGTTTTTT. Translated: CASSRTGDTGELFF.

This clone turned up a few times. The genes are TRBV7-9 and TRBJ1-1; 8 bases fit TRBD1. The CDR3 has 16 residues. CDR1 is SEHNR and CDR2 is FQNEAQ in the germline V gene (reference sequence). With 0 bases clipped from V and 3 bases from J, the junction kept 6 bases outside the gene matches. As DNA, the CDR3 is TGTGCCAGCAGCTTAGCGGCAGGGGGCTCGGACACTGAAGCTTTCTTT. Translating it yields CASSLAAGGSDTEAFF.

The chain is built from TRBV7-9 and TRBJ2-3; tentatively, D is TRBD1 or TRBD2 (10 bases each). Trimming pared 5 bases from V and 4 bases from J, leaving 28 bases between. This CDR3 is built from 19 residues. Germline lookup yields CDR1 SEHNR and CDR2 FQNEAQ (reference sequence). CDR3 DNA sequence: TGTGCCAGCAGCCCTCGACAGGGGGCCCGGACTAGCGGCGCAGATACGCAGTATTTT. This encodes CASSPRQGARTSGADTQYF.

The chain recombines TRBV5-5 with TRBJ2-7; D call uncertain. CDR1 and CDR2 (germline): SGHKS, YYEKEE (reference sequence). Trimming shortened V by 4 bases and J by 7 bases, and 9 bases separated the two germline ends. The CDR3 has 11 amino acids. In DNA form, the CDR3 reads TGTGCCAGCAGCCTCTCGAGTGAGCAGTACTTC. Its translation: CASSLSSEQYF.

This sequence joins TRBV6-5 and TRBJ2-7, with D perhaps TRBD2 (6 bases). This CDR3 contains 11 residues. The germline V and J ends were trimmed by 8 bases and 5 bases, with 10 bases remaining between them. Germline values: CDR1 MNHEY, CDR2 SVGAGI. In DNA form, the CDR3 reads TGTGCCAGCCGCCTAGCGCACGAGCAGTACTTC. Protein: CASRLAHEQYF.

The chain recombines TRBV7-2 with TRBJ2-3; no clear D. The V and J ends lost 1 base and 4 bases respectively, with 6 bases between them. The CDR3 is made up of 13 amino acids. Looked up from germline, CDR1 is SGHTA and CDR2 is FQGNSA. The CDR3 is CASSLVMADTQYF. The CDR3 DNA reads TGTGCCAGCAGCTTAGTTATGGCAGATACGCAGTATTTT.

The gene calls are TRBV7-9 and TRBJ2-1; 12 nucleotides align to TRBD2. Trimming at V came to 1 base and at J to 7 bases, leaving 2 bases not matched to a gene. This CDR3 comprises 15 residues. The germline V gene encodes CDR1 SEHNR and CDR2 FQNEAQ (reference sequence). The CDR3 protein is CASSLVLAGGNEQFF. In nucleotides, the CDR3 is TGTGCCAGCAGCTTAGTTCTAGCGGGAGGGAATGAGCAGTTCTTC.

The sample holds one count of this clone. The rearrangement uses TRBV15 and TRBJ2-7; 8 bases agree with TRBD1. Germline lookup yields CDR1 LNHNV and CDR2 YYDKDF (reference sequence). The ends lost 2 bases at V and 4 bases at J; junction bases unmatched: 10. There are 16 residues in the CDR3. In DNA, the CDR3 is TGTGCCACCAGCAGAACTACAGGGGGTACCCCTTACGAGCAGTACTTC. Residues: CATSRTTGGTPYEQYF.

This clone appeared once. The chain combines TRBV7-9 with TRBJ2-5, with 9 bases aligning to TRBD1. The tail of the sequence fits TRBJ2-7 better, so the J call may be wrong. CDR1 and CDR2 (germline): SEHNR, FQNEAQ (reference sequence). CDR3 length equals 14 residues. This chain's CDR3 is CASSLVDRGNEQYF. The CDR3, as DNA: TGTGCCAGCAGCTTAGTGGACAGGGGTAACGAGCAGTACTTC.

The rearrangement uses TRBV28 and TRBJ2-3; 12 nucleotides align to TRBD2. The germline CDR1 and CDR2 sequences are MDHEN and SYDVKM. The CDR3 runs 15 residues. Trimming removed 5 bases from V and 6 bases from J; junction bases left unmatched: 6. The CDR3 region is CASSPRLAGADTQYF. Here the CDR3 DNA reads TGTGCCAGCAGTCCTCGACTAGCGGGAGCGGATACGCAGTATTTT. The variable domain in full, with the rest retrieved from reference TRBV28 and TRBJ2-3, is DVKVTQSSRYLVKRTGEKVFLECVQDMDHENMFWYRQDPGLGLRLIYFSYDVKMKEKGDIPEGYSVSREKKERFSLILESASTNQTSMYLCASSPRLAGADTQYFGPGTRLTVL.

The chain is built from TRBV21-1 and TRBJ1-3. TRBV21-1 is classified as a pseudogene. This CDR3 is built from 15 residues. The CDR3 nucleotides read TGTGCCAGCAGCAAAGTAAGAGGGTCTGGAAACACCATATATTTT. Translation gives CASSKVRGSGNTIYF.

This chain links TRBV7-9 with TRBJ2-7; 10 nucleotides line up with TRBD1. Trimming at V came to 6 bases and at J to 3 bases, leaving 11 bases not matched to a gene. The germline CDR1 and CDR2 sequences are SEHNR and FQNEAQ (reference sequence). The CDR3 extends over 16 amino acids. CDR3 coding DNA: TGTGCCAGCAGTCCCCCCGGGACAGGGGTTAACTACGAGCAGTACTTC. Its translation: CASSPPGTGVNYEQYF.

The chain has TRBV7-9 and TRBJ2-3; D is unresolved. Germline assignment: CDR1 SEHNR and CDR2 FQNEAQ (reference sequence). The CDR3 runs to 15 residues. Trimming cost V 3 bases and J 3 bases, with 13 bases left between them. The CDR3 DNA follows: TGTGCCAGCAGCTTCCAAGGGTTGGAAACAGATACGCAGTATTTT. This codes for CASSFQGLETDTQYF.

The chain employs TRBV4-1 and TRBJ1-2, with 9 bases that match TRBD1. The ends lost 0 bases at V and 6 bases at J; junction bases unmatched: 11. The CDR3 contains 17 residues. Germline assignment: CDR1 MGHRA and CDR2 YSYEKL. The CDR3 coding sequence is TGCGCCAGCAGCCAAGATTTGACCCGGACAGGGGAGAATGGCTACACCTTC. Translation gives CASSQDLTRTGENGYTF.

This rearrangement joins TRBV6-1 to TRBJ1-1; 9 bases agree with TRBD1. Germline-derived CDR1 and CDR2 are MNHNS and SASEGT. V lost 6 bases and J lost 7; bases outside the gene matches: 6. This CDR3 is built from 13 residues. CDR3 sequence reads: CASSPGQGFEAFF. The CDR3 coding sequence is TGTGCCAGCAGCCCCGGACAGGGGTTTGAAGCTTTCTTT.

This chain links TRBV27 with TRBJ1-4, with a weak D call TRBD1 (5 bases). Germline V gene lookup returns CDR1 MNHEY and CDR2 SMNVEV (reference sequence). CDR3 length: 12 amino acids. The V end lost 5 bases, the J end lost 7 bases, and 8 bases lay between the germline ends. CDR3 DNA: TGTGCCAGCAGTCTGGGGGGTGAAAAACTGTTTTTT. Amino acid sequence: CASSLGGEKLFF.

The J gene is TRBJ2-5, the V gene TRBV4-1; no clear D. The end of the DNA is better explained by TRBJ2-7, so the J call may be wrong. The germline V gene has CDR1 MGHRA and CDR2 YSYEKL. This CDR3 has 13 amino acids. The CDR3 reads CASSQSSGDEQYF. The CDR3 DNA sequence: TGCGCCAGCAGCCAGAGTTCTGGAGACGAGCAGTACTTC.

This chain joins TRBV28 and TRBJ2-1; 13 positions match TRBD2. Trimming took 8 bases from V and 5 from J; bases not matched to a gene: 12. The CDR3 totals 17 residues. CDR1 MDHEN and CDR2 SYDVKM come from the germline V gene. CDR3 sequence (DNA): TGTGCCAGCCTCAAGGGTGTGGGGACTAGCGGGAACAATGAGCAGTTCTTC. This sequence encodes CASLKGVGTSGNNEQFF.